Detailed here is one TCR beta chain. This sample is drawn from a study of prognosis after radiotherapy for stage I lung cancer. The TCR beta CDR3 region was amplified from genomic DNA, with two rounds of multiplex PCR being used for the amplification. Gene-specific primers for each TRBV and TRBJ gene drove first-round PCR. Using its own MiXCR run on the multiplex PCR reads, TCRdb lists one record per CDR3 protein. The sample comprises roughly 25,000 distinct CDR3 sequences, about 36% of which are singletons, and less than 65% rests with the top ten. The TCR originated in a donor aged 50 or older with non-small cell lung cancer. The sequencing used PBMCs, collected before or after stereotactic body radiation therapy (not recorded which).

The CDR3 sequence: CSARGLGRSGANVLTF. In DNA, the CDR3 is TGCAGTGCTAGAGGACTAGGCAGATCTGGGGCCAACGTCCTGACTTTC. This rearrangement joins TRBV20-1 to TRBJ2-6, with a tentative D call TRBD2 (6 bases). V lost 1 base, J lost 1 base, and 11 bases lay in between. The germline V gene has CDR1 DFQATT and CDR2 SNEGSKA (reference sequence). The CDR3 sequence is 16 residues long.